This TCR beta chain was captured by sequencing in a study of T cell repertoires in cytomegalovirus infection. About the research overall: Public TCR beta signatures indicated both CMV infection and matching HLA type.

MiXCR, applied by TCRdb to the reads, yields one record per CDR3 protein. The table has some 940,000 distinct CDR3 sequences, around 32% seen once. The study's findings and limits: Accumulated public TCR beta family frequency recognized individuals carrying CMV together with the relevant HLA.

On this clonotype: The antigen is undetermined.

Germline CDR1 and CDR2: MNHEY and SVGEGT. The V end lost 7 bases, the J end lost 1 base, and 19 bases lay between the germline ends. The CDR3 covers 17 residues. The starting material was cultured CD8+ T cells from PBMCs, obtained from culture after CMV antigen stimulation. The TCR sequence derives from a human donor in good health (CMV status not recorded). Some clones in this sample may be carry-over from other donors' samples. The gene calls are TRBV6-2 or TRBV6-3 and TRBJ2-2, with a possible D match to TRBD2 (5 bases). For the CDR3, the DNA is TGTGCCAGCACCCCATTACGGGCTAGCCTGAACACCGGGGAGCTGTTTTTT. Encoded protein: CASTPLRASLNTGELFF.